The T cell receptor beta chain under discussion was sequenced for a study of blood T cell repertoires in COVID-19. In the original analysis: By means of reference gene primer amplification, nucleated cell counts were estimated. The repertoire was sequenced with immunoSEQ multiplex PCR; TCRdb's copy has only in-frame clones and lacks some. V and J calls plus clone size are reproduced from that table; the DNA served to infer D and trimming. The sample consists of approximately 330,000 clones, about nine tenths of them appearing once. Germline lookup yields CDR1 LNHDA and CDR2 SQIVND (reference sequence). V lost 6 bases to trimming and J lost 3 bases; unmatched junction nucleotides: 7. This CDR3 region has 14 residues. Seattle enrolled patients during active infection and tracked them longitudinally. This clone was picked up one time.

Material for sequencing was peripheral blood. This sequence was found in a man in his thirties or forties with COVID-19, enrolled during active disease. The V call is TRBV19, the J call TRBJ1-1; 7 bases align to TRBD1. CDR3 bases: TGTGCCAGTAGCCCCAGGGGGTGGGACACTGAAGCTTTCTTT. Translating gives CASSPRGWDTEAFF. Full variable domain (outside the CDR3, taken from reference TRBV19 and TRBJ1-1): DGGITQSPKYLFRKEGQNVTLSCEQNLNHDAMYWYRQDPGQGLRLIYYSQIVNDFQKGDIAEGYSVSREKKESFPLTVTSAQKNPTAFYLCASSPRGWDTEAFFGQGTRLTVV.